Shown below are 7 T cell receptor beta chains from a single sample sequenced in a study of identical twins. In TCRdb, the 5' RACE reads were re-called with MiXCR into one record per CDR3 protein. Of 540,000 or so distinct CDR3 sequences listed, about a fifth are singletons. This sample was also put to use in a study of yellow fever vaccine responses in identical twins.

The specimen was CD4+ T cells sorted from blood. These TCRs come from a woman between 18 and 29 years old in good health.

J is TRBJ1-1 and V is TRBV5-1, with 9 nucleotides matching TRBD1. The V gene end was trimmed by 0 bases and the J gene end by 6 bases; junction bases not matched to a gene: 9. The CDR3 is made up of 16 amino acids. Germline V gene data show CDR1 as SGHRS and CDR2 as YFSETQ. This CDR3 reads CASSLVMRQGVSEAFF. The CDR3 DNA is TGCGCCAGCAGCTTGGTGATGCGACAGGGGGTCTCTGAAGCTTTCTTT.

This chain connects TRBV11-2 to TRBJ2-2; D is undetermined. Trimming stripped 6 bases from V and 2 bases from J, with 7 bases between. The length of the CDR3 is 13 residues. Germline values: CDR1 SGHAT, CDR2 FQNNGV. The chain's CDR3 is CASSLINTGELFF. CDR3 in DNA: TGTGCCAGCAGTCTTATAAACACCGGGGAGCTGTTTTTT.

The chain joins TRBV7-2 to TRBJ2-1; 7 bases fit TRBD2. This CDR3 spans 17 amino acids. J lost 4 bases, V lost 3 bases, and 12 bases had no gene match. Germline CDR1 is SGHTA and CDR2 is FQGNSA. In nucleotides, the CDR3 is TGTGCCAGCAGCTTCCTAGGTCTAGCGGCGGGGTACAATGAGCAGTTCTTC. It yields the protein CASSFLGLAAGYNEQFF.

The CDR3 sequence: CASSLPQQGLAINEQFF. For the CDR3, the DNA is TGTGCCAGCAGCTTACCCCAGCAGGGACTAGCGATCAATGAGCAGTTCTTC. The chain uses TRBV11-2 and TRBJ2-1; 10 nucleotides align to TRBD2. The CDR3 has 17 residues. CDR1 is SGHAT and CDR2 is FQNNGV in the germline V gene. The V gene end was trimmed by 2 bases and the J gene end by 6 bases; junction bases not matched to a gene: 10.

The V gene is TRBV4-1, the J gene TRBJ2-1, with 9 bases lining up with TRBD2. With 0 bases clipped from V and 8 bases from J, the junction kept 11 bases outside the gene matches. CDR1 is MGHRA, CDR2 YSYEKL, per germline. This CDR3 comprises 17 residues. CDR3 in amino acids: CASSQDRLAGGPYEQFF. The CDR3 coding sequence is TGCGCCAGCAGCCAAGATAGGCTTGCGGGAGGGCCGTATGAGCAGTTCTTC.

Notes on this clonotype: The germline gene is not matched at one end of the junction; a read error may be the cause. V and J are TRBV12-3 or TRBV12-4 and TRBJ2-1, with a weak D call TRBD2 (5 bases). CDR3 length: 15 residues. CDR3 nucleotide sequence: TGTGCCAGCAGTTTGAGAGGGAGCTCCTACAATGAGCAGTCCTTC. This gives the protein CASSLRGSSYNEQSF.

This CDR3 is CASSQGGGPWNEQFF. Here the CDR3 DNA reads TGTGCCAGCAGCCAAGGGGGAGGGCCATGGAATGAGCAGTTCTTC. The V call is TRBV3-1, the J call TRBJ2-1, with 7 positions matching TRBD2. The CDR3 is 15 amino acids. Germline V CDR1 and CDR2: LGHDT, YNNKEL (reference sequence). J gave up 7 bases and V 1 base, and 7 bases lay outside the gene matches.